Listed here are 7 T cell receptor beta chains from one sample, sequenced in a study of T-cell memory formation after mild COVID-19. TCRdb re-derived calls from the 5' RACE reads in MiXCR, one entry per CDR3 protein. The data hold roughly 610,000 distinct CDR3 sequences, with around a sixth observed a single time. What was sequenced was PBMCs or a T cell subset sorted from them (not recorded which). These receptors were taken from an adult woman who had mild COVID-19 (a few samples of this study predate the infection). Cell type and time point are not known.

This sequence joins TRBV19 and TRBJ2-6; no firm D call. This CDR3 comprises 17 residues. With 0 bases removed from V and 0 bases from J, the gap between germline ends came to 9 bases. The germline V gene encodes CDR1 LNHDA and CDR2 SQIVND (reference sequence). The CDR3 here is CASSIDRSISGANVLTF. The CDR3 bases are TGTGCCAGTAGTATAGATAGGAGCATCTCTGGGGCCAACGTCCTGACTTTC. Based on the CDR3 plus reference TRBV19 and TRBJ2-6, the full variable domain is DGGITQSPKYLFRKEGQNVTLSCEQNLNHDAMYWYRQDPGQGLRLIYYSQIVNDFQKGDIAEGYSVSREKKESFPLTVTSAQKNPTAFYLCASSIDRSISGANVLTFGAGSRLTVL.

This clonotype was seen more than once but under ten times. The rearrangement links TRBV7-3 to TRBJ2-2; 9 bases line up with TRBD2. The CDR3 is made up of 17 amino acids. Trimming removed 5 bases from V and 6 bases from J; junction bases left unmatched: 13. CDR1 is SGHTA, CDR2 FQGTGA, per germline. In DNA, the CDR3 is TGTGCCAGCAGCCGAACAGATAGCGGGAGCGTTCCCGGGGAGCTGTTTTTT. Protein product: CASSRTDSGSVPGELFF.

The chain joins TRBV25-1 to TRBJ2-2, with D perhaps TRBD1 (6 bases). This CDR3 region has 15 residues. V lost 5 bases, J lost 1 base, and 11 bases lay in between. Germline CDR1 MGHDK, CDR2 SYGVNS. The CDR3 sequence is CASSFRDKNTGELFF. In DNA form, the CDR3 reads TGTGCCAGCAGTTTTCGGGACAAGAACACCGGGGAGCTGTTTTTT. The full variable domain, completed using reference TRBV25-1 and TRBJ2-2, is EADIYQTPRYLVIGTGKKITLECSQTMGHDKMYWYQQDPGMELHLIHYSYGVNSTEKGDLSSESTVSRIRTEHFPLTLESARPSHTSQYLCASSFRDKNTGELFFGEGSRLTVL.

In DNA, the CDR3 is TGCAGCGTCGTCGGACAGGTGGACACTGAAGCTTTCTTT. This encodes CSVVGQVDTEAFF. V is TRBV29-1 and J is TRBJ1-1; TRBD1 aligns across 7 bases. In germline, CDR1 is SQVTM, CDR2 ANQGSEA. Losses at the gene ends were 6 bases for V and 3 bases for J; bases not matched to a gene: 7. The CDR3 extends over 13 amino acids.

This clonotype has a handful of counts. The chain combines TRBV30 with TRBJ1-6; the D is unclear. This CDR3 contains 16 residues. CDR1 is GTSNPN and CDR2 is SVGIG in the germline V gene (reference sequence). V gave up 2 bases and J gave up 8 bases, with 19 bases separating them. The CDR3 protein is CAWSSTRLVSDSPLHF. For the CDR3, the DNA is TGTGCCTGGAGTAGCACCCGTTTAGTTTCCGATTCACCCCTCCACTTT.

This clonotype came up a few times. V is TRBV5-4 and J is TRBJ1-4; possibly TRBD1 for D (6 bases). The germline V gene encodes CDR1 SGHNT and CDR2 YYREEE (reference sequence). This CDR3 comprises 15 residues. With 0 bases removed from V and 8 bases from J, the gap between germline ends came to 14 bases. The CDR3 region has the DNA TGTGCCAGCAGCTTGGGGACAGCCGCAGGGGAAAAACTGTTTTTT. It encodes CASSLGTAAGEKLFF.

This sequence joins TRBV7-2 and TRBJ2-7; 10 bases line up with TRBD1. V lost 5 bases and J lost 4; bases outside the gene matches: 8. The CDR3 has 15 amino acids. Germline values: CDR1 SGHTA, CDR2 FQGNSA. The CDR3: CASSTPGQGIYEQYF. In DNA, the CDR3 is TGTGCCAGCAGCACCCCGGGACAGGGGATTTACGAGCAGTACTTC.